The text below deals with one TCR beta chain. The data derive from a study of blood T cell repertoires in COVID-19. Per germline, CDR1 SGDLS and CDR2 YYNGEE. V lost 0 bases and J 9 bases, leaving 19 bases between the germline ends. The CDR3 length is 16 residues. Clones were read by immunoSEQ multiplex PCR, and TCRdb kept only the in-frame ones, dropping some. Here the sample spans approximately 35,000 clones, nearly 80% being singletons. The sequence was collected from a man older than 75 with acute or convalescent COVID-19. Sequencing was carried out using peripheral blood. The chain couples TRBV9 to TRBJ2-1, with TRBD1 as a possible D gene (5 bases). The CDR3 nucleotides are TGTGCCAGCAGCGTAGGGTCGCTACTGGGTGGGGCTGAGCAGTTCTTC. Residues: CASSVGSLLGGAEQFF.